Following are 31 T cell receptor beta chains from one sample sequenced in a study of T cell responses to AZD1222 COVID-19 vaccine. Using immunoSEQ multiplex PCR, the repertoire was profiled, and TCRdb retains in-frame clones only, with some absent. Of approximately 130,000 clones in the sample, approximately 93% were seen once. Sequences were derived from peripheral blood, sampled on day 0 of AZD1222 vaccination. The receptors come from an adult in good health.

Note on this clone: One end of the junction fails to match germline, which may point to a read error. The rearrangement links TRBV7-2 to TRBJ2-1; 7 bases are a match to TRBD1. The CDR3 is made up of 12 amino acids. Germline V gene lookup returns CDR1 SGHTA and CDR2 FQGNSA. The CDR3, as DNA: TGTGCCAGCAGCACTCCACCGGGACAGTGTATCTTC. Protein: CASSTPPGQCIF.

The CDR3: CAISSVANEKLFF. The CDR3 nucleotides read TGTGCCATCTCAAGTGTAGCTAATGAAAAACTGTTTTTT. The V call is TRBV10-3, the J call TRBJ1-4; D gene uncertain. CDR3 length: 13 amino acids. The V and J ends lost 8 bases and 3 bases respectively, with 10 bases between them. CDR1 and CDR2 (germline): ENHRY, SYGVKD.

The chain carries TRBV28 and TRBJ1-1; D unresolved. In germline, CDR1 is MDHEN, CDR2 SYDVKM. Trimming took 7 bases from V and 0 from J, leaving 15 bases between them. CDR3 size: 15 residues. The CDR3 loop is CASISGRYMNTEAFF. As DNA, the CDR3 is TGTGCCAGCATCTCGGGCAGATACATGAACACTGAAGCTTTCTTT.

The chain has TRBV7-3 and TRBJ1-6, with TRBD1 matching over 7 bases. The CDR3 is 13 residues long. Germline CDR1 and CDR2: SGHTA and FQGTGA. The V gene end was trimmed by 5 bases and the J gene end by 10 bases; junction bases not matched to a gene: 5. The CDR3 sequence: CASSAGQSSPLHF. The DNA of the CDR3 is TGTGCCAGCAGCGCGGGACAGTCATCACCCCTCCACTTT. Drawing the rest from reference TRBV7-3 and TRBJ1-6, the complete variable domain is GAGVSQTPSNKVTEKGKYVELRCDPISGHTALYWYRQSLGQGPEFLIYFQGTGAADDSGLPNDRFFAVRPEGSVSTLKIQRTERGDSAVYLCASSAGQSSPLHFGNGTRLTVT.

The gene calls are TRBV30 and TRBJ2-7; tentatively, D is TRBD2 (6 bases). V dropped 1 base and J dropped 0 bases, with 13 bases sitting between them. This CDR3 region has 15 residues. Per the germline V gene, CDR1 is GTSNPN and CDR2 is SVGIG (reference sequence). The CDR3 DNA reads as TGTGCCTGGAGTGCGGGGACTTCCAGCTCCTACGAGCAGTACTTC. This translates into CAWSAGTSSSYEQYF. The full variable domain, completed using reference TRBV30 and TRBJ2-7, is SQTIHQWPATLVQPVGSPLSLECTVEGTSNPNLYWYRQAAGRGLQLLFYSVGIGQISSEVPQNLSASRPQDRQFILSSKKLLLSDSGFYLCAWSAGTSSSYEQYFGPGTRLTVT.

The chain carries TRBV10-3 and TRBJ1-4, with D possibly matching TRBD1 (5 bases). Germline V gives CDR1 ENHRY, CDR2 SYGVKD. The V and J ends lost 6 bases and 7 bases respectively, with 21 bases between them. This CDR3 region has 16 residues. The CDR3 loop is CAISARTRDVSEKLFF. Written as DNA, the CDR3 is TGTGCCATCAGCGCTAGAACCAGGGACGTTAGTGAAAAACTGTTTTTT.

The rearrangement joins TRBV4-1 to TRBJ2-5; TRBD2 aligns across 8 bases. The CDR3 is made up of 15 amino acids. Trimming removed 4 bases from V and 4 bases from J; junction bases left unmatched: 8. Germline V gives CDR1 MGHRA, CDR2 YSYEKL. Here the CDR3 DNA reads TGCGCCAGCAGCCTTTGGACTAGCAGGTCAGAGACCCAGTACTTC. Protein sequence: CASSLWTSRSETQYF.

This clone was picked up one time. The chain couples TRBV27 to TRBJ2-4; D remains ambiguous. CDR3 length equals 13 residues. V was trimmed by 4 bases and J by 1 base, leaving 5 bases between them. CDR1 MNHEY and CDR2 SMNVEV come from the germline V gene (reference sequence). For the CDR3, the DNA is TGTGCCAGCAGTTGGGATGCCAAAAACATTCAGTACTTC. Protein product: CASSWDAKNIQYF.

J is TRBJ2-7 and V is TRBV6-2 or TRBV6-3, with TRBD2 as a possible D gene (6 bases). V lost 5 bases and J lost 2, with 13 bases in between. The CDR3 has 14 amino acids. Germline V gene lookup returns CDR1 MNHEY and CDR2 SVGEGT. In DNA, the CDR3 is TGTGCCAGCAGTAGGGCAGGCGGGACCTACGAGCAGTACTTC. Its protein product is CASSRAGGTYEQYF.

This chain joins TRBV7-9 and TRBJ1-3; tentative D call: TRBD1 (5 bases). Per the germline V gene, CDR1 is SEHNR and CDR2 is FQNEAQ (reference sequence). With 1 base removed from V and 3 bases from J, the gap between germline ends came to 7 bases. The CDR3 extends over 14 amino acids. CDR3 sequence: CASSLGQSGNTIYF. CDR3 DNA: TGTGCCAGCAGCTTAGGACAGAGTGGAAACACCATATATTTT.

This clone was picked up one time. The V and J genes are TRBV6-2 or TRBV6-3 and TRBJ2-1; maybe TRBD2 (6 bases). Trimming took off 6 bases at V and 2 bases at J, with 14 bases between the two ends. Germline CDR1 is MNHEY and CDR2 is SVGEGT. This CDR3 has 15 amino acids. The CDR3 protein is CASSLTSSPYNEQFF. The CDR3 DNA is TGTGCCAGCAGCCTAACTAGCTCCCCCTACAATGAGCAGTTCTTC.

This clone was observed a single time. This sequence joins TRBV5-1 and TRBJ2-3, with a possible D match to TRBD2 (6 bases). The CDR3 spans 16 residues. Germline values: CDR1 SGHRS, CDR2 YFSETQ. V was clipped by 2 bases and J by 0 bases, with 13 bases between them. CDR3 nucleotides: TGCGCCAGCAGCTTTGTAGGACTACTTAGCACAGATACGCAGTATTTT. Its translation: CASSFVGLLSTDTQYF.

This clone was observed once. The chain is built from TRBV29-1 and TRBJ1-2, with 7 nucleotides matching TRBD1. The CDR3 is 13 residues long. Per germline, CDR1 SQVTM and CDR2 ANQGSEA. Unmatched junction bases numbered 4, after V lost 6 bases and J lost 0 bases. The CDR3 spells CSVTGRANYGYTF. CDR3 nucleotides: TGCAGCGTGACAGGGAGAGCTAACTATGGCTACACCTTC.

The chain employs TRBV5-4 and TRBJ1-6; 7 bases align to TRBD1. CDR1 and CDR2 from the germline V gene are SGHNT and YYREEE (reference sequence). The CDR3 has 17 residues. V shed 0 bases, J shed 4 bases, and the junction held 7 bases outside the gene matches. The CDR3 DNA reads as TGTGCCAGCAGCTTGGGTCGGGCAGGGGGATATAATTCACCCCTCCACTTT. Residues: CASSLGRAGGYNSPLHF. Full variable domain (rest looked up from reference TRBV5-4 and TRBJ1-6): ETGVTQSPTHLIKTRGQQVTLRCSSQSGHNTVSWYQQALGQGPQFIFQYYREEENGRGNFPPRFSGLQFPNYSSELNVNALELDDSALYLCASSLGRAGGYNSPLHFGNGTRLTVT.

The chain carries TRBV9 and TRBJ1-2, with 10 bases that match TRBD1. The CDR3 is made up of 14 amino acids. The ends lost 0 bases at V and 7 bases at J; junction bases unmatched: 3. The V gene's germline CDR1 is SGDLS and CDR2 YYNGEE. The CDR3 is CASSVGQGASGYTF. The CDR3 bases are TGTGCCAGCAGCGTAGGACAGGGGGCCAGTGGCTACACCTTC.

The rearrangement joins TRBV9 to TRBJ2-5, with no clear D. CDR1 is SGDLS, CDR2 YYNGEE, per germline. V was cut by 0 bases and J by 5 bases, with 8 bases left in between. This CDR3 comprises 13 residues. This CDR3 is CASSVAGKETQYF. CDR3 nucleotides: TGTGCCAGCAGCGTAGCTGGGAAGGAGACCCAGTACTTC.

The CDR3: CATKTRDINNEQFF. The CDR3, as DNA: TGTGCCACCAAAACCCGGGACATCAACAATGAGCAGTTCTTC. The chain combines TRBV19 with TRBJ2-1; D may be TRBD1 (6 bases). From germline, CDR1 is LNHDA and CDR2 SQIVND (reference sequence). The CDR3 is 14 residues long. Deletions cut 10 bases from V and 5 bases from J, with 18 bases between. Full variable domain (rest looked up from reference TRBV19 and TRBJ2-1): DGGITQSPKYLFRKEGQNVTLSCEQNLNHDAMYWYRQDPGQGLRLIYYSQIVNDFQKGDIAEGYSVSREKKESFPLTVTSAQKNPTAFYLCATKTRDINNEQFFGPGTRLTVL.

The J gene is TRBJ1-6, the V gene TRBV7-8; 9 bases are a match to TRBD1. This CDR3 contains 15 residues. V lost 5 bases, J lost 9 bases, and 8 bases stayed unmatched. The germline gives CDR1 SGHVS, CDR2 FQNEAQ. CDR3 sequence (DNA): TGTGCCAGCAGCGGGCTAGGGACAGGGATTTCACCCCTCCACTTT. Translation: CASSGLGTGISPLHF.

The chain links TRBV27 to TRBJ2-7, with a weak D call TRBD1 (5 bases). V was shortened by 3 bases and J by 2 bases, with 11 bases between the two germline ends. This CDR3 has 14 amino acids. The germline gives CDR1 MNHEY, CDR2 SMNVEV (reference sequence). In DNA form, the CDR3 reads TGTGCCAGCAGTTTGGGGATAGGGGCCTACGAGCAGTACTTC. It translates to CASSLGIGAYEQYF.

The chain is built from TRBV6-5 and TRBJ2-1, with D possibly being TRBD1 (5 bases). Germline CDR1 reads MNHEY; CDR2 reads SVGAGI. The CDR3 length is 13 residues. V lost 8 bases and J lost 6, with 14 bases in between. The CDR3 DNA reads as TGTGCCAGCCGAAGACAGTTGGCCAATGAGCAGTTCTTC. Residues: CASRRQLANEQFF.

V gene TRBV3-1 (or the pseudogene TRBV3-2) combines with J gene TRBJ2-1; no firm D call. Germline CDR1 LGHDT, CDR2 YNNKEL (reference sequence). The CDR3 extends over 11 amino acids. V lost 8 bases to trimming and J lost 5 bases, with 7 bases between them. CDR3 loop: CASSIHNEQFF. The DNA for the CDR3 is TGTGCCAGCTCGATTCACAATGAGCAGTTCTTC.

V usage is TRBV27 and J usage is TRBJ2-1; 9 bases are a match to TRBD2. The CDR3 spans 15 residues. Germline V CDR1 and CDR2: MNHEY, SMNVEV (reference sequence). V shed 3 bases and J 9 bases; nucleotides not matched to a gene: 9. The CDR3 protein is CASSFTSGFAGEQFF. The CDR3 bases are TGTGCCAGCAGTTTCACTAGCGGGTTCGCTGGTGAGCAGTTCTTC.

The V call is TRBV7-3, the J call TRBJ2-1; a possible D gene is TRBD2 (6 bases). Germline V gene lookup returns CDR1 SGHTA and CDR2 FQGTGA. The CDR3 has 13 residues. Trimming removed 2 bases from V and 7 bases from J, with 9 bases in between. The CDR3 is CASSLVAANEQFF. CDR3 sequence (DNA): TGTGCCAGCAGCTTAGTAGCGGCAAATGAGCAGTTCTTC.

This CDR3 reads CASSEPQGRETQYF. CDR3 bases: TGCGCCAGCAGCGAGCCGCAAGGACGAGAGACCCAGTACTTC. The rearrangement links TRBV5-1 to TRBJ2-5; D is ambiguous. Germline assignment: CDR1 SGHRS and CDR2 YFSETQ. V was shortened by 4 bases and J by 4 bases, with 14 bases between the two germline ends. The CDR3 loop spans 14 amino acids. The full variable domain, its missing parts supplied by reference TRBV5-1 and TRBJ2-5, is KAGVTQTPRYLIKTRGQQVTLSCSPISGHRSVSWYQQTPGQGLQFLFEYFSETQRNKGNFPGRFSGRQFSNSRSEMNVSTLELGDSALYLCASSEPQGRETQYFGPGTRLLVL.

V is TRBV19 and J is TRBJ1-1; D possibly corresponds to TRBD1 (5 bases). This CDR3 is built from 15 residues. Germline V gene lookup returns CDR1 LNHDA and CDR2 SQIVND (reference sequence). Trimming stripped 6 bases from V and 1 base from J, with 15 bases between. CDR3 in DNA: TGTGCCAGTAGGGGAAGGGACCGGGAGAACACTGAAGCTTTCTTT. It is translated as CASRGRDRENTEAFF.

This rearrangement joins TRBV30 to TRBJ1-2; 7 bases map to TRBD1. V lost 3 bases and J lost 3; bases outside the gene matches: 4. This CDR3 contains 13 residues. Germline loops: CDR1 GTSNPN, CDR2 SVGIG (reference sequence). Here the CDR3 DNA reads TGTGCCTGGAGACAGGGGCACTACTATGGCTACACCTTC. This encodes CAWRQGHYYGYTF. The whole variable domain, remainder taken from reference TRBV30 and TRBJ1-2, is SQTIHQWPATLVQPVGSPLSLECTVEGTSNPNLYWYRQAAGRGLQLLFYSVGIGQISSEVPQNLSASRPQDRQFILSSKKLLLSDSGFYLCAWRQGHYYGYTFGSGTRLTVV.

The V and J genes are TRBV29-1 and TRBJ2-3; D may be TRBD2 (6 bases). In germline, CDR1 is SQVTM, CDR2 ANQGSEA. Trimming shortened V by 6 bases and J by 0 bases, and 16 bases separated the two germline ends. This CDR3 region has 15 residues. The CDR3 reads CSVDGRGSSTDTQYF. CDR3 nucleotides: TGCAGCGTCGATGGTCGGGGGTCTAGCACAGATACGCAGTATTTT.

The chain is built from TRBV6-1 and TRBJ1-2; TRBD1 might be the D (6 bases). The germline V gene has CDR1 MNHNS and CDR2 SASEGT. V was shortened by 2 bases and J by 8 bases, with 12 bases between the two germline ends. The CDR3 consists of 13 residues. The CDR3 nucleotides read TGTGCCAGCAGTGAAACCAGGGGCGGCGGCTACACCTTC. Translated: CASSETRGGGYTF.

Comment on this clone: Other nucleotide sequences from this sample produce the same CDR3. This sequence joins TRBV3-1 (or the pseudogene TRBV3-2) and TRBJ1-5; TRBD1 might be the D (5 bases). Germline V gene data show CDR1 as LGHDT and CDR2 as YNNKEL (reference sequence). The CDR3 has 15 amino acids. V was pared by 1 base and J by 0 bases, with 7 bases between. The CDR3 coding sequence is TGTGCCAGCAGCCAAGGGGGGGATAGCAATCAGCCCCAGCATTTT. It codes for CASSQGGDSNQPQHF.

This chain connects TRBV5-4 to TRBJ2-1; D call uncertain. Germline V lookup: CDR1 SGHNT, CDR2 YYREEE (reference sequence). The germline V and J ends were trimmed by 6 bases and 5 bases, with 12 bases remaining between them. This CDR3 spans 13 amino acids. The CDR3: CASNSPVNNEQFF. For the CDR3, the DNA is TGTGCCAGCAACTCACCCGTGAACAATGAGCAGTTCTTC.

This rearrangement joins TRBV19 to TRBJ2-7; possibly TRBD2 for D (6 bases). Per the germline V gene, CDR1 is LNHDA and CDR2 is SQIVND (reference sequence). V lost 5 bases to trimming and J lost 6 bases, with 17 bases between them. CDR3 length equals 14 residues. CDR3 DNA: TGTGCCAGTAGTCTATCCCTCCGGGAGTTCGAGCAGTACTTC. Translated: CASSLSLREFEQYF.